These 20 T cell receptor beta chains share one sample of origin, sequenced in a study of PD-1 blockade in classical Hodgkin lymphoma. Using immunoSEQ multiplex PCR, the repertoire was profiled, and TCRdb retains in-frame clones only, with some absent. The sample holds 60,000 to 65,000 clones, approximately 90% seen once. No patient escaped relapse after autologous stem cell transplantation, and brentuximab vedotin exposure varied. The input for sequencing was peripheral blood mononuclear cells (PBMCs), taken at baseline. The receptors derive from a human donor with classical Hodgkin lymphoma.

The rearrangement joins TRBV7-9 to TRBJ2-3; D unresolved. V lost 4 bases, J lost 0 bases, and 11 bases lay in between. Germline V gene lookup returns CDR1 SEHNR and CDR2 FQNEAQ (reference sequence). The CDR3 has 15 residues. DNA of the CDR3: TGTGCCAGCAGCTCCCCAGAGCTAAGCACAGATACGCAGTATTTT. Translating it yields CASSSPELSTDTQYF.

The V gene is TRBV15, the J gene TRBJ1-6; D is ambiguous. Trimming shortened V by 3 bases and J by 8 bases, and 11 bases separated the two germline ends. This CDR3 contains 14 residues. Germline CDR1 and CDR2: LNHNV and YYDKDF (reference sequence). DNA for the CDR3: TGTGCCACCAGCAGGAGTGGGTTGGATTCACCCCTCCACTTT. It yields the protein CATSRSGLDSPLHF.

The rearrangement links TRBV5-1 to TRBJ2-1; 10 positions agree with TRBD2. The V gene's germline CDR1 is SGHRS and CDR2 YFSETQ. There are 14 residues in the CDR3. The junction had 9 bases not matched to a gene; V was cut back by 1 base and J by 14 bases. DNA for the CDR3: TGCGCCAGCAGCTTGCTCGGAGCGGGGGGGATGGAGTTCTTC. This codes for CASSLLGAGGMEFF.

The chain joins TRBV9 to TRBJ2-5; D is tentatively TRBD1 or TRBD2 (5 bases each). From germline, CDR1 is SGDLS and CDR2 YYNGEE. V lost 1 base and J 5 bases, leaving 12 bases between the germline ends. The CDR3 extends over 14 amino acids. CDR3 DNA: TGTGCCAGCAGCGTATGGGGGTCGCGGGAGACCCAGTACTTC. Its translation: CASSVWGSRETQYF.

This clone was observed once. V is TRBV7-6 and J is TRBJ2-7; tentative D call: TRBD2 (5 bases). Germline V gives CDR1 SGHVS, CDR2 FNYEAQ. V lost 6 bases to trimming and J lost 3 bases, with 21 bases between them. The CDR3 has 16 amino acids. The CDR3 spells CASSYAGGSEVYEQYF. The DNA for the CDR3 is TGTGCCAGCAGTTACGCCGGCGGGTCGGAGGTCTACGAGCAGTACTTC.

This chain connects TRBV6-5 to TRBJ1-1; D is uncertain. This CDR3 contains 12 residues. V was clipped by 6 bases and J by 0 bases, with 5 bases between them. Germline CDR1 reads MNHEY; CDR2 reads SVGAGI. CDR3 sequence: CASSPLNTEAFF. The DNA for the CDR3 is TGTGCCAGCAGCCCCTTGAACACTGAAGCTTTCTTT.

The chain is built from TRBV19 and TRBJ2-7, with 11 bases matching TRBD1. The CDR3 consists of 15 residues. Trimming took 7 bases from V and 4 from J; bases not matched to a gene: 9. CDR1 and CDR2 from the germline V gene are LNHDA and SQIVND (reference sequence). CDR3 in DNA: TGTGCCAGTACCGCCGCGGGGACAGGGGGTTACGAGCAGTACTTC. Translating it yields CASTAAGTGGYEQYF.

CDR3 region: CSVLPLQGYTQYF. CDR3 bases: TGCAGCGTTCTCCCCCTTCAGGGATATACGCAGTATTTT. V is TRBV29-1 and J is TRBJ2-3; a weak D match, TRBD1 (5 bases). The CDR3 is made up of 13 amino acids. The germline V gene encodes CDR1 SQVTM and CDR2 ANQGSEA. V was pared by 5 bases and J by 7 bases, with 16 bases between.

J is TRBJ2-3 and V is TRBV5-4; the D gene is possibly TRBD2 (6 bases). CDR1 is SGHNT and CDR2 is YYREEE in the germline V gene (reference sequence). This CDR3 has 15 amino acids. Deletions cut 0 bases from V and 5 bases from J, with 13 bases between. CDR3 in DNA: TGTGCCAGCAGCTTGGTAACCGAGGGAGGAGATACGCAGTATTTT. Translation: CASSLVTEGGDTQYF.

This chain links TRBV4-1 with TRBJ1-6, with unresolved D. V shed 0 bases and J shed 0 bases, with 3 bases lying between them. Germline assignment: CDR1 MGHRA and CDR2 YSYEKL. This CDR3 has 15 residues. The CDR3 region has the DNA TGCGCCAGCAGCCAAGATCACTCCTATAATTCACCCCTCCACTTT. It specifies CASSQDHSYNSPLHF.

The chain links TRBV5-4 to TRBJ2-7; D may be TRBD1 or TRBD2 (5 bases each). This CDR3 contains 15 residues. The germline V gene encodes CDR1 SGHNT and CDR2 YYREEE (reference sequence). V lost 4 bases, J lost 6 bases, and 20 bases lay in between. The CDR3 reads CASSVPGASWGEQYF. The CDR3, as DNA: TGTGCCAGCAGCGTTCCCGGGGCCTCATGGGGCGAGCAGTACTTC.

This chain joins TRBV27 and TRBJ2-3; possibly TRBD2 for D (5 bases). This CDR3 spans 15 amino acids. The ends were cut back, 2 bases at V and 2 bases at J, with 11 bases in the middle. Germline loops: CDR1 MNHEY, CDR2 SMNVEV (reference sequence). The CDR3 reads CASSLERLSTDTQYF. Written as DNA, the CDR3 is TGTGCCAGCAGTTTAGAGCGGCTGTCCACAGATACGCAGTATTTT.

J is TRBJ1-2 and V is TRBV9; D is perhaps TRBD1 (5 bases). Germline V CDR1 and CDR2: SGDLS, YYNGEE. Trimming removed 0 bases at V and 4 bases at J, with 10 bases between. There are 14 residues in the CDR3. CDR3 in DNA: TGTGCCAGCAGCGTAGTAGGGGTGGGCTATGGCTACACCTTC. It is translated as CASSVVGVGYGYTF. Full variable domain (outside the CDR3, taken from reference TRBV9 and TRBJ1-2): DSGVTQTPKHLITATGQRVTLRCSPRSGDLSVYWYQQSLDQGLQFLIQYYNGEERAKGNILERFSAQQFPDLHSELNLSSLELGDSALYFCASSVVGVGYGYTFGSGTRLTVV.

This chain joins TRBV4-3 and TRBJ2-3; D ambiguous. Germline CDR1 reads LGHNA; CDR2 reads YSLEER. Trimming took off 0 bases at V and 5 bases at J, with 15 bases between the two ends. The CDR3 has 16 amino acids. DNA of the CDR3: TGCGCCAGCAGCCAAGAGCTTGGAACAAAGGTAGATACGCAGTATTTT. This sequence encodes CASSQELGTKVDTQYF.

This clone was observed at least ten times. The chain is built from TRBV6-1 and TRBJ1-6; D not certain. V was cut by 11 bases and J by 6 bases, with 20 bases left in between. This CDR3 has 15 amino acids. The germline gives CDR1 MNHNS, CDR2 SASEGT. This chain's CDR3 is CAGRRVDLANSPLHF. Written as DNA, the CDR3 is TGTGCCGGACGTAGGGTGGATCTGGCTAATTCACCCCTCCACTTT.

The gene calls are TRBV7-7 and TRBJ2-5; no definite D call. This CDR3 has 14 residues. Germline V CDR1 and CDR2: SSHAT, FNYEAQ (reference sequence). V was pared by 1 base and J by 5 bases, with 11 bases between. The chain's CDR3 is CASSLDPNLETQYF. The CDR3 DNA sequence: TGTGCCAGCAGCTTAGACCCCAACCTGGAGACCCAGTACTTC.

This chain links TRBV11-2 with TRBJ2-3; D ambiguous. Germline V gene data show CDR1 as SGHAT and CDR2 as FQNNGV. CDR3 length equals 16 residues. Between the trimmed V and J ends, which lost 5 bases and 0 bases, there was a span of 15 bases. The CDR3: CASSLWTDTSTDTQYF. The CDR3 nucleotides are TGTGCCAGCAGCCTGTGGACGGATACTAGCACAGATACGCAGTATTTT.

The rearrangement joins TRBV27 to TRBJ2-1; 8 bases align to TRBD2. With V trimmed by 8 bases and J by 7 bases, 10 bases remained unmatched. The germline CDR1 and CDR2 sequences are MNHEY and SMNVEV (reference sequence). This CDR3 contains 14 residues. The CDR3 sequence is CASAVGGALNEQFF. The DNA for the CDR3 is TGTGCCAGCGCCGTCGGGGGGGCGTTAAATGAGCAGTTCTTC.

The rearrangement joins TRBV4-1 to TRBJ2-3; perhaps TRBD2 as D (6 bases). The CDR3 is 14 residues long. V dropped 1 base and J dropped 4 bases, with 9 bases sitting between them. Per the germline V gene, CDR1 is MGHRA and CDR2 is YSYEKL. This CDR3 is CASSQGGEADTQYF. The CDR3 coding sequence is TGCGCCAGCAGCCAAGGCGGGGAGGCAGATACGCAGTATTTT.

The chain is built from TRBV4-3 and TRBJ1-3, with D possibly being TRBD1 (5 bases). CDR1 and CDR2 (germline): LGHNA, YSLEER. The CDR3 has 17 amino acids. V lost 2 bases, J lost 9 bases, and 23 bases lay in between. CDR3 nucleotides: TGCGCCAGCAGCCAAAATTCGTTCGGTGGGACCTGGTCCACCATATATTTT. It yields the protein CASSQNSFGGTWSTIYF.